This is a list of T cell receptor beta chains from one sample in a study of patients and donors after allogeneic stem cell transplantation. Each CDR3 protein gets one entry after TCRdb re-called the RT-PCR reads with MiXCR. The sample records about 410,000 distinct CDR3 sequences, roughly 17% being singletons. Sequencing was done on a sample of blood, either unsorted or a sorted T cell fraction (not recorded which). The source of these receptors is a human donor who was either an allogeneic HSCT recipient or a stem cell or donor lymphocyte infusion donor (not recorded which). It is not recorded whose cells these are; they may come from a transplant donor. Each CDR3 is given with its conserved first and last residue. The D gene is left open where the match is weak. Expanded clones are given a class, and other clones once, few, many or no size at all.

j_call d_call clone_size v_call cdr3_nt cdr3_aa
TRBJ2-7 TRBD2 . TRBV12-3/TRBV12-4 TGTGCCAGCAGTTTAAGTGGGGCTAGCGGAACCTACGAGCAGTACTTC CASSLSGASGTYEQYF
TRBJ2-7 . . TRBV6-5 TGTGCCAGCAGTTACTCGGGGGGATTACATTTCGGCGAGCAGTACTTC CASSYSGGLHFGEQYF
TRBJ2-1 TRBD2 few TRBV9 TGTGCCAGCAGCTTACCGAGCGGGAGGCACAATGAGCAGTTCTTC CASSLPSGRHNEQFF
TRBJ2-7 . . TRBV7-9 TGTGCCAGCAGCCCGGAGACAGGGAGGAAGAAGGACGAGCAGTACTTC CASSPETGRKKDEQYF
TRBJ2-2 . . TRBV25-1 TGTGCCAGCACGGGGCTAGCGAACACCGGGGAGCTGTTTTTT CASTGLANTGELFF
TRBJ2-1 TRBD2 . TRBV3-1 TGTGCCAGCAGCCTCCCCCCCGGGACTAGCGGGAGAAATGAGCAGTTCTTC CASSLPPGTSGRNEQFF
TRBJ2-7 TRBD1 . TRBV5-1 TGCGCCAGCAGCTTAGGACAGGGGGTGACCTACGAGCAGTACTTC CASSLGQGVTYEQYF
TRBJ2-3 . . TRBV7-2 TGTGCCAGCAGCTCACGCTCCTCTAGCGAGGCGCAGTATTTT CASSSRSSSEAQYF
TRBJ1-3 . . TRBV7-2 TGTGCCAGCAGCTTAGTACGCTCCGGGATCAGGGGAAACACCATATATTTT CASSLVRSGIRGNTIYF
TRBJ2-3 . many TRBV5-1 TGCGCCAGCAGGAAATTCACGGCAGATACGCAGTATTTT CASRKFTADTQYF
TRBJ1-2 . . TRBV6-6 TGTGCCGGGGGCTCCTATGGCTACACCTTC CAGGSYGYTF
TRBJ2-3 TRBD2 . TRBV7-3 TGTGCCAGCAGCTTAAGACTAGCCCCCAGCACAGATACGCAGTATTTT CASSLRLAPSTDTQYF
TRBJ1-1 TRBD1 . TRBV5-1 TGCGCCAGCAGCTTTAAACAGGGGCCCCGAGGGAACACTGAAGCTTTCTTT CASSFKQGPRGNTEAFF
TRBJ1-1 . . TRBV9 TGTGCCAGCAGCGTAGTTGGGCAGGCGAGGACTGAAGCTTTCTTT CASSVVGQARTEAFF
TRBJ1-1 . . TRBV6-1 TGTGCCAGCGACCTTACCAGGGTCTTGAACACTGAAGCTTTCTTT CASDLTRVLNTEAFF
TRBJ1-4 . . TRBV19 TGTGCCAGTAGTCCCAGGGGTCCTGATGAAAAACTGTTTTTT CASSPRGPDEKLFF
TRBJ1-1 . . TRBV20-1 TGCAGTGCCGGCAGGGGAGGGAACACTGAAGCTTTCTTT CSAGRGGNTEAFF
TRBJ2-3 . few TRBV11-2 TGTGCCAGCAGCGTCCGGGACCCGAGGGCAGATACGCAGTATTTT CASSVRDPRADTQYF
TRBJ2-1 TRBD2 few TRBV6-5 TGTGCCAGCAGTTCGGCGGGGGGGCCGGGGTACAATGAGCAGTTCTTC CASSSAGGPGYNEQFF
TRBJ2-3 . few TRBV5-1 TGCGCCAGCAGCCGCGGCCAACAAGTGGCAGATACGCAGTATTTT CASSRGQQVADTQYF
TRBJ1-6 . few TRBV4-2 TGTGCCAGCAGTCCGGAGGGGTCACCCCTCCACTTT CASSPEGSPLHF
TRBJ2-5 . . TRBV7-8 TGTGCCAGCAGCTTAGCCTCTAGGGGAAAAGAGACCCAGTACTTC CASSLASRGKETQYF
TRBJ2-5 TRBD2 few TRBV7-7 TGTGCCAGCAGCCCCCCTGGGGGGGGGAAACAAGAGACCCAGTACTTC CASSPPGGGKQETQYF
TRBJ1-3 . few TRBV11-1 TGTGCCAGCAGCAACGACAGACCTGGAAACACCATATATTTT CASSNDRPGNTIYF
TRBJ2-3 . few TRBV3-1 TGTGCCAGCAGCCCCCAGAGCGGGACAAGCACAGATACGCAGTATTTT CASSPQSGTSTDTQYF
TRBJ2-7 . many TRBV11-2 TGTGCCAGCAGCTTAGACCCGAGGCAGGGATGGGGGTGGTACGAGCAGTACTTC CASSLDPRQGWGWYEQYF
TRBJ2-7 . few TRBV5-1 TGCGCCAGCAGCCTAGGACAGTACGGATCCGAGCAGTACTTC CASSLGQYGSEQYF
TRBJ1-5 . few TRBV3-1 TGTGCCAGCAGCCAAGATCGTGGAGGGGGTAGCAATCAGCCCCAGCATTTT CASSQDRGGGSNQPQHF
TRBJ2-6 . few TRBV5-1 TGCGCCAGCAGCTTGGTCGCAGGTTTCTCTGGGGCCAACGTCCTGACTTTC CASSLVAGFSGANVLTF